The T cell receptor beta chain described here comes from a study of T cell changes during pregnancy in multiple sclerosis. Method: immunoSEQ multiplex PCR; TCRdb's copy keeps in-frame clones and lacks some. This table holds roughly 100,000 clones, 90% to 95% found once. Germline CDR1 reads SGHTA; CDR2 reads FQGNSA. The CDR3 runs to 16 residues. About this clone itself: One junction end does not reproduce the germline sequence, and a read error may be involved.

Specimen: peripheral blood, collected after pregnancy. The sequence was obtained from a female donor in good health, enrolled as a control in a pregnancy study. The V call is TRBV7-2, the J call TRBJ2-6; TRBD1 agrees at 10 bases. The CDR3 nucleotides read TGTGCCAGCAGCTTAACCACCGGGACAGGGGTCAACGTCCTGACTTTC. Amino acids: CASSLTTGTGVNVLTF.